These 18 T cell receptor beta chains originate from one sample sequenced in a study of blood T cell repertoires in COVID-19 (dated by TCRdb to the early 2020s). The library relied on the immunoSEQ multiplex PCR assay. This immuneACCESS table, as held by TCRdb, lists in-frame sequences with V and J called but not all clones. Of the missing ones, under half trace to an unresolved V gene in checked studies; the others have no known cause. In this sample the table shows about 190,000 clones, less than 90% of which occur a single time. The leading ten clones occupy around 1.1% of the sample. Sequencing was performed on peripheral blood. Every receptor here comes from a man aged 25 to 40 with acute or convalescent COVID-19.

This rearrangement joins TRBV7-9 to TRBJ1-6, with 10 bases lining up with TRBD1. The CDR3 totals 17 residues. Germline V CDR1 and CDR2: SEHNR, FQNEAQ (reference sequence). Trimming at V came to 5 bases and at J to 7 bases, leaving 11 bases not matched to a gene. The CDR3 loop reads CASSTRDRGIKNSPLHF. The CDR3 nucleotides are TGTGCCAGCAGCACCCGGGACAGGGGTATAAAAAATTCACCCCTCCACTTT.

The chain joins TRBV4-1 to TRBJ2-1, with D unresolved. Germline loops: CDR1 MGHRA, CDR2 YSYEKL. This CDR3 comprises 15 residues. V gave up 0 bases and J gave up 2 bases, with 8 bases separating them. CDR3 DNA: TGCGCCAGCAGCCAAGATTTCTCAGCCTACAATGAGCAGTTCTTC. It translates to CASSQDFSAYNEQFF.

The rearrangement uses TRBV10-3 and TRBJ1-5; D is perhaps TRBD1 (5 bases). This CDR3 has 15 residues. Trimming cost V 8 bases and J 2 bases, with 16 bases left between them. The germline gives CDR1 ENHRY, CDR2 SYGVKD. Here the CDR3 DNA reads TGTGCCATCGGCAACGACGGGGGTCGCAATCAGCCCCAGCATTTT. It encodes CAIGNDGGRNQPQHF.

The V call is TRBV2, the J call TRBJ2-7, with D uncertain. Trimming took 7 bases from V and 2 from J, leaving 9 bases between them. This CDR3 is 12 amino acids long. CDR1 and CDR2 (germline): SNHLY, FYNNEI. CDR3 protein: CASMAQTYEQYF. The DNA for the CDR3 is TGTGCCAGCATGGCACAGACCTACGAGCAGTACTTC.

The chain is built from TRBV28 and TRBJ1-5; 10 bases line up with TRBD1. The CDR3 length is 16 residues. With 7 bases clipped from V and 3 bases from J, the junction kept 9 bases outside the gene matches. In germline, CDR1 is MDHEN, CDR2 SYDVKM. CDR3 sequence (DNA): TGTGCCAGCATCCAAGGGGGACAGGGGTTCAATCAGCCCCAGCATTTT. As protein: CASIQGGQGFNQPQHF.

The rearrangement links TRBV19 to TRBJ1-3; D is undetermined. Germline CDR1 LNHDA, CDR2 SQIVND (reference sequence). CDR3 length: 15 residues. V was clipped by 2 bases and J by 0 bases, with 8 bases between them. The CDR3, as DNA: TGTGCCAGTAGTATAATGGCTCTCTCTGGAAACACCATATATTTT. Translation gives CASSIMALSGNTIYF.

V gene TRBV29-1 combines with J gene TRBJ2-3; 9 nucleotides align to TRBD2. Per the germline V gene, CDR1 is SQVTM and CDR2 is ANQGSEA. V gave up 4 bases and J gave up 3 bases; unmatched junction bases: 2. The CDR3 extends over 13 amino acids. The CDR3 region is CSVASGVTDTQYF. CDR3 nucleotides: TGCAGCGTTGCTAGCGGGGTGACAGATACGCAGTATTTT.

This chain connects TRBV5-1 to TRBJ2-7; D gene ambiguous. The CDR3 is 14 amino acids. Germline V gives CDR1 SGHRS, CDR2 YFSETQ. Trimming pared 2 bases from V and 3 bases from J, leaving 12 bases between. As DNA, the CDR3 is TGCGCCAGCAGCTTCACAGTACCCCTCTACGAGCAGTACTTC. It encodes CASSFTVPLYEQYF. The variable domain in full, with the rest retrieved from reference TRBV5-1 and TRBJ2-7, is KAGVTQTPRYLIKTRGQQVTLSCSPISGHRSVSWYQQTPGQGLQFLFEYFSETQRNKGNFPGRFSGRQFSNSRSEMNVSTLELGDSALYLCASSFTVPLYEQYFGPGTRLTVT.

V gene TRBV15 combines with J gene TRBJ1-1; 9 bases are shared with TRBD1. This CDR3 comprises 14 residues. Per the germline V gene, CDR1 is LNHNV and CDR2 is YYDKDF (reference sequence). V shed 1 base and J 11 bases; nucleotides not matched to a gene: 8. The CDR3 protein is CATSRATGGREAFF. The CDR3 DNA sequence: TGTGCCACCAGCAGAGCCACAGGGGGCAGGGAGGCTTTCTTT.

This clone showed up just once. This CDR3 is CASSLQGNQPQHF. The CDR3 DNA sequence: TGTGCCAGCAGCTTGCAGGGAAACCAGCCCCAGCATTTT. The rearrangement uses TRBV5-5 and TRBJ1-5, with a possible D match to TRBD1 (5 bases). Germline V gives CDR1 SGHKS, CDR2 YYEKEE (reference sequence). V was pared by 1 base and J by 7 bases, with 9 bases between. The CDR3 totals 13 residues.

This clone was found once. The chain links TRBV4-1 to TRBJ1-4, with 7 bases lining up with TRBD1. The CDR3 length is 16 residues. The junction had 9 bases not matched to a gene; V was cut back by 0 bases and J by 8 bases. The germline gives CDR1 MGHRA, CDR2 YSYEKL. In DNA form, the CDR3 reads TGCGCCAGCAGCCAAGATTGGAGGGGGCAAGGAGAAAAACTGTTTTTT. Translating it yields CASSQDWRGQGEKLFF.

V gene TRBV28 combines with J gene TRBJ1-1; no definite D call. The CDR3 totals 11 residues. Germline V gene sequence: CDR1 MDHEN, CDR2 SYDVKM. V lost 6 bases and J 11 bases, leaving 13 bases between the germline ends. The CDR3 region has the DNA TGTGCCAGCAGCAAAGACACGATGGCTTTCTTT. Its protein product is CASSKDTMAFF.

The CDR3 DNA follows: TGCGCCAGCAGCCAAGATCTTATGCCTAGCGGGGTCTACGAGCAGTACTTC. This gives the protein CASSQDLMPSGVYEQYF. The chain recombines TRBV4-1 with TRBJ2-7, with 9 bases identical to TRBD2. Germline V gene data show CDR1 as MGHRA and CDR2 as YSYEKL. Unmatched junction bases numbered 9, after V lost 0 bases and J lost 3 bases. This CDR3 is 17 amino acids long.

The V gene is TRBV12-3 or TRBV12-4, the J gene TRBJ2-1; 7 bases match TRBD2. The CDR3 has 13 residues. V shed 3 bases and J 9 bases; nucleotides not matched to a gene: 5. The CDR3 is CASSFGRAGEQFF. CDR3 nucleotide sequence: TGTGCCAGCAGTTTTGGGAGGGCGGGTGAGCAGTTCTTC.

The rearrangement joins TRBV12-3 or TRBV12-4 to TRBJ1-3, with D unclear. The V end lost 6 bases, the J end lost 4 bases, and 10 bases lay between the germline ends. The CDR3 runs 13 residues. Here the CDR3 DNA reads TGTGCCAGCAGGGAAAGCGCCGGAAACACCATATATTTT. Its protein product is CASRESAGNTIYF.

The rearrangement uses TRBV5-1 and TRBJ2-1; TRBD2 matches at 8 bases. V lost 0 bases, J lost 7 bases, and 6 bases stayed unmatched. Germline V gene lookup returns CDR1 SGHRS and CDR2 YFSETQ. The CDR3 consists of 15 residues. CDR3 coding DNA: TGCGCCAGCAGCTTGGTTACTAGCGGATTTAATGAGCAGTTCTTC. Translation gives CASSLVTSGFNEQFF.

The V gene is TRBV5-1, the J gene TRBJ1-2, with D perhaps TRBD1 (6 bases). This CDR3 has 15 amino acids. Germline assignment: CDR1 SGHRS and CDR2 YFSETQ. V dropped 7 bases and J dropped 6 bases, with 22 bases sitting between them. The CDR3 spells CASRITGLPADGYTF. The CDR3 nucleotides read TGCGCCAGCCGTATTACAGGGCTCCCGGCGGATGGCTACACCTTC.

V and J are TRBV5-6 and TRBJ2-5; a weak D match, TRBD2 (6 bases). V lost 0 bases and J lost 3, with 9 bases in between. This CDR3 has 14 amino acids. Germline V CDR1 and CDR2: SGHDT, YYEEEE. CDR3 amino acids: CASSLEASEETQYF. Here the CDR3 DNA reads TGTGCCAGCAGCTTGGAGGCTAGCGAAGAGACCCAGTACTTC. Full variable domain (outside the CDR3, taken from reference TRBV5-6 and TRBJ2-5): DAGVTQSPTHLIKTRGQQVTLRCSPKSGHDTVSWYQQALGQGPQFIFQYYEEEERQRGNFPDRFSGHQFPNYSSELNVNALLLGDSALYLCASSLEASEETQYFGPGTRLLVL.